The clone carrying this TCR beta chain was recorded only once. Its cognate antigen is unknown. Repertoires were generated with immunoSEQ multiplex PCR, while TCRdb's copy carries only in-frame clones and drops some. The repertoire holds approximately 110,000 clones, with about 94% as singletons. The source of the sample is a study of cytomegalovirus exposure and HLA in healthy donors. General study points: Many donors carried some public TCRs, although rarity characterized most TCR sequences.

The germline CDR1 and CDR2 sequences are LNHDA and SQIVND (reference sequence). The trim removed 2 bases at V and 1 base at J, leaving 16 bases unmatched. CDR3 length: 20 residues. The clonotype comes from a woman younger than 30 in good health and CMV-seronegative. Sequenced input: PBMCs. The rearrangement links TRBV19 to TRBJ2-7, with 11 bases matching TRBD2. Here the CDR3 reads CASSISLPPRLAGLSYEQYF. The CDR3 nucleotides read TGTGCCAGTAGTATATCTCTCCCCCCCCGACTAGCGGGGCTATCCTACGAGCAGTACTTC.